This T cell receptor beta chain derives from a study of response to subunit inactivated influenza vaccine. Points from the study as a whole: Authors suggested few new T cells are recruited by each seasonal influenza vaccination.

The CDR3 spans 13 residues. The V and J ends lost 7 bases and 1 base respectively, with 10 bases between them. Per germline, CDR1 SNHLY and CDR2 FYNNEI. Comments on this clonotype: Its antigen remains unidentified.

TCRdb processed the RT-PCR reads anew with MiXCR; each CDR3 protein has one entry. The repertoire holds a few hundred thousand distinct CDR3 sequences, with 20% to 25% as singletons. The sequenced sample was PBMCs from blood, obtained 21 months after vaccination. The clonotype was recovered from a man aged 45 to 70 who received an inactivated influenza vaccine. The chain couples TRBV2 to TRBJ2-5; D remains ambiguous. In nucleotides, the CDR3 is TGTGCCAGCAAATCCATGGTCCAAGAGACCCAGTACTTC. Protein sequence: CASKSMVQETQYF. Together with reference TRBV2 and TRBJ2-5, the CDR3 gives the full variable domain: EPEVTQTPSHQVTQMGQEVILRCVPISNHLYFYWYRQILGQKVEFLVSFYNNEISEKSEIFDDQFSVERPDGSNFTLKIRSTKLEDSAMYFCASKSMVQETQYFGPGTRLLVL.